This TCR beta chain is from a study of sequential checkpoint blockade in melanoma. Treatment given: randomized to nivolumab then ipilimumab (arm A) or the reverse (arm B). The table came from immunoSEQ multiplex PCR; TCRdb's copy has only in-frame clones and leaves some out. The data hold around 41,000 clones, with roughly 85% observed a single time. CDR3 length: 15 amino acids. Germline V lookup: CDR1 MNHNS, CDR2 SASEGT. V lost 2 bases, J lost 2 bases, and 13 bases lay in between. This clone was seen once. The material sequenced was CD8+ T cells sorted from blood (inferred from file names), taken from a patient given nivolumab and ipilimumab in sequence. This rearrangement joins TRBV6-1 to TRBJ2-7; no clear D gene. This TCR came from a human donor with melanoma. In DNA form, the CDR3 reads TGTGCCAGCAGTGAATTGGGCATCAGGACCTACGAGCAGTACTTC. This codes for CASSELGIRTYEQYF.